The clone carrying this T cell receptor beta chain occurred a few times. No antigen is known for it. The V gene's germline CDR1 is LNHDA and CDR2 SQIVND (reference sequence). With 4 bases removed from V and 5 bases from J, the gap between germline ends came to 8 bases. The CDR3 runs 12 residues. This sample stems from a study of T cells after yellow fever vaccination. General observations from the study: Although most clonotypes did not, a small share appeared in both CD4 and CD8 compartments.

One entry per CDR3 protein results from TCRdb running MiXCR on the 5' RACE reads. This table holds a few hundred thousand distinct CDR3 sequences, roughly 8.4% found once. This chain joins TRBV19 and TRBJ1-2; weak D call: TRBD1 (6 bases). This TCR was recovered from a man aged 18 to 29 who received the YFV17D yellow fever vaccine. This specimen consisted of PBMCs, obtained 45 days after the first yellow fever vaccination. CDR3 DNA: TGTGCCAGTAGTACCAGGGGATATGGCTACACCTTC. Amino acids: CASSTRGYGYTF.